The rows below give T cell receptor beta chains drawn from one sample of a study of response to subunit inactivated influenza vaccine. MiXCR, applied by TCRdb to the RT-PCR reads, yields one record per CDR3 protein. The sample has under 200,000 distinct CDR3 sequences; over 9.5% are singletons. This same sample was also taken into another study, of T cells expressing NK-cell markers.

This specimen consisted of CD8+ T cells sorted from PBMCs, obtained 12 days after vaccination. The source of these receptors is a man aged 45-65 years who received an inactivated influenza vaccine. Each CDR3 is given with its conserved first and last residue. A D gene is named only where the DNA matches it firmly. For some rows the clone size is stated as once, few or many, or as a class when expanded; others skip it.

TRBV4-1	NA	TRBJ2-1	NA	TGCGCCAGCAGCCAAGCCCAGGGTTTAAACAATGAGCAGTTCTTC	CASSQAQGLNNEQFF
TRBV20-1	NA	TRBJ2-7	few	TGCAGTGCTCCAAACTTCTACGAGCAGTACTTC	CSAPNFYEQYF
TRBV20-1	NA	TRBJ2-3	NA	TGCAGTGCTGATAATAGCGCTGCAGATACGCAGTATTTT	CSADNSAADTQYF
TRBV6-5	NA	TRBJ1-1	many	TGTGCCAGCAGTTACTCCGGGGGGCGGGTGGTGCTTCCTGAAGCTTTCTTT	CASSYSGGRVVLPEAFF
TRBV28	NA	TRBJ2-7	NA	TGTGCCAGCAGTTCGACAGCTTACGAGCAGTACTTC	CASSSTAYEQYF
TRBV5-1	NA	TRBJ2-2	NA	TGCGCCAGCAGCGGGGACCCCCCCGGGGAGCTGTTTTTT	CASSGDPPGELFF
TRBV7-9	NA	TRBJ2-1	few	TGTGCCAGCAGCTTAGCCGGGAATGAGGGCAATGAGCAGTTCTTC	CASSLAGNEGNEQFF
TRBV25-1	NA	TRBJ1-4	few	TGTGCCAGCAGTGAATTCCCAGGGCGGGTTAATGAAAAACTGTTTTTT	CASSEFPGRVNEKLFF
TRBV7-9	NA	TRBJ2-7	NA	TGTGCCAGCACCCACTTGGGGGATTCAACCTACGAGCAGTACTTC	CASTHLGDSTYEQYF
TRBV7-9	NA	TRBJ1-1	few	TGTGCCGGAACCGGACAGCTGAACACTGAAGCTTTCTTT	CAGTGQLNTEAFF
TRBV7-6	NA	TRBJ2-2	NA	TGTGCCAGCAGCTTAGTGGTTCCCGGGGAGCTGTTTTTT	CASSLVVPGELFF
TRBV20-1	NA	TRBJ1-2	few	TGCAGTGCTACCCGGACAGCCGACTATGGCTACACCTTC	CSATRTADYGYTF
TRBV4-3	NA	TRBJ2-7	NA	TGCGCCAGCAGCCAAGACCGGGGAGCCTACGAGCACTACTTC	CASSQDRGAYEHYF
TRBV30	NA	TRBJ2-2	NA	TGTGCCTGGAGTTGGCAGAACACCGGGGAGCTGTTTTTT	CAWSWQNTGELFF
TRBV4-1	NA	TRBJ2-2	many	TGCGCCAGCAGCCAAGAGGTCCTGCCGAACACCGGGGAGCTGTTTTTT	CASSQEVLPNTGELFF
TRBV28	TRBD2	TRBJ2-2	NA	TGTGCCAGCAGTCCAATGGAGGTAGCGGGAGGATTTATCGGGGAGCTGTTTTTT	CASSPMEVAGGFIGELFF
TRBV6-2/TRBV6-3	NA	TRBJ2-1	few	TGTGCCAGCAGCCTACTTGGGGGGCGAGAGCAGTTCTTC	CASSLLGGREQFF
TRBV4-1	NA	TRBJ2-7	NA	TGCGCCAGCAGCCCGTGGGCCGGCTACGAGCAGTACTTC	CASSPWAGYEQYF
TRBV7-9	TRBD2	TRBJ2-7	NA	TGTGCCAGCAGCACTACTAGCGGGAGGGCTTGGGAGCAGTACTTC	CASSTTSGRAWEQYF
TRBV27	TRBD2	TRBJ2-3	NA	TGTGCCAGCAGTTTCCTACCCGGGACTAGCGCAGATACGCAGTATTTT	CASSFLPGTSADTQYF
TRBV28	NA	TRBJ1-5	many	TGTGCCAGCAGTGACACCGGCAGGGATGGTCAGCCCCAGCATTTT	CASSDTGRDGQPQHF
TRBV9	NA	TRBJ2-3	NA	TGTGCCAGCAGCGCTTCGTGGGGGACATTGGATACGCAGTATTTT	CASSASWGTLDTQYF
TRBV29-1	NA	TRBJ2-7	NA	TGCAGCGCAGAACTCGACTACGAGCAGTACTTC	CSAELDYEQYF
TRBV2	TRBD2	TRBJ2-3	NA	TGTGCCAGCAGCGGGGGGATAGTTCCAGATACGCAGTATTTT	CASSGGIVPDTQYF
TRBV7-6	TRBD2	TRBJ2-1	few	TGTGCCAGCAGCTTAGGAACGCGGGGGGAGCAGTTCTTC	CASSLGTRGEQFF
TRBV28	TRBD1	TRBJ2-3	few	TGTGCCAGCAGCGAAGTAGACAGGGGGTTAGCAGATACGCAGTATTTT	CASSEVDRGLADTQYF
TRBV25-1	TRBD1	TRBJ2-7	once	TGTGCCAGCGCCCCCTCCGGACAGGCCTACGAGCAGTACTTC	CASAPSGQAYEQYF
TRBV5-5	NA	TRBJ2-5	NA	TGTGCCAGCAGCTTTCGAGCCCGCGTAGAGACCCAGTACTTC	CASSFRARVETQYF
TRBV9	TRBD2	TRBJ2-1	NA	TGTGCCAGCAGCAGGGGGGTCCCTGGGACTAGCAATGAGCAGTTCTTC	CASSRGVPGTSNEQFF
TRBV29-1	TRBD1	TRBJ1-5	NA	TGCAGCGTTAGCTCGGACAGGGCAGGTCAGCCCCAGCATTTT	CSVSSDRAGQPQHF
TRBV29-1	TRBD1	TRBJ1-1	few	TGCAGCGTTTTAGGGGGCAACACTGAAGCTTTCTTT	CSVLGGNTEAFF
TRBV10-3	NA	TRBJ1-5	NA	TGTGCCATCAGTCTACAGGACGGAGCCCAGCATTTT	CAISLQDGAQHF
TRBV12-3/TRBV12-4	TRBD2	TRBJ2-3	many	TGTGCCAGCAGTCTATACGGACTAGCGGGCACAGATACGCAGTATTTT	CASSLYGLAGTDTQYF
TRBV20-1	TRBD2	TRBJ2-1	NA	TGCAGTGCTAGAGCGCTAGCGGGAGGACCCTACAATGAGCAGTTCTTC	CSARALAGGPYNEQFF
TRBV6-8	TRBD2	TRBJ2-1	many	TGTGCCAGCAGTGCCGGGACTAGCGCGTACAATGAGCAGTTCTTC	CASSAGTSAYNEQFF
TRBV10-3	NA	TRBJ2-7	few	TGTGCCATCAGGAGCGGGACAGCTAGCTCCTACGAGCAGTACTTC	CAIRSGTASSYEQYF
TRBV6-2/TRBV6-3	NA	TRBJ2-7	NA	TGTGCCAGCAGTTACGAACTCTACGAGCAGTACTTC	CASSYELYEQYF
TRBV12-3/TRBV12-4	NA	TRBJ2-5	few	TGTGCCAGCAGTCCTGGTGGGATAATAGGGTCCCAGTACTTC	CASSPGGIIGSQYF
TRBV7-7	TRBD2	TRBJ2-5	few	TGTGCCAGCAGCCGAGCGGATAGCGGGATCGAGACCCAGTACTTC	CASSRADSGIETQYF
TRBV27	NA	TRBJ2-3	NA	TGTGCCAGCAGTTTCCTGGCCCGCGATATAAATACGCAGTATTTT	CASSFLARDINTQYF
TRBV28	TRBD2	TRBJ2-1	few	TGTGCCAGCAGTTTATGGGGGACTAGCGGTGAGCAGTTCTTC	CASSLWGTSGEQFF